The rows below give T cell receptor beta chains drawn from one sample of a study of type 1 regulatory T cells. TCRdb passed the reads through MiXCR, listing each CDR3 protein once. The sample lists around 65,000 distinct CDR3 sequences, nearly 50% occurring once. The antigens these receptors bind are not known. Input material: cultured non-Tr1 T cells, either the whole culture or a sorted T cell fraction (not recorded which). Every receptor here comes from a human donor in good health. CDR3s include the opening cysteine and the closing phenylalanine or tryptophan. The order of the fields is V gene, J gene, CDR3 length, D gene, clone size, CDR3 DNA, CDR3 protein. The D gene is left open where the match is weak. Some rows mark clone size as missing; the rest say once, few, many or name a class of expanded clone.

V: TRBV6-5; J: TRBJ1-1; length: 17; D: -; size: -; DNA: TGTGCCAGCAGTTACTCGTCAAGGTGGGCCGAGAACACTGAAGCTTTCTTT; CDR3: CASSYSSRWAENTEAFF
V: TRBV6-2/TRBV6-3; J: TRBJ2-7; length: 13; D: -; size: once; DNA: TGTGCCAGCAGTTACTGGACGGTATACGAGCAGTACTTC; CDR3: CASSYWTVYEQYF
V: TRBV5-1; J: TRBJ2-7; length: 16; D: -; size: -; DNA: TGCGCCAGCAGCTTGAGTTTACGGGGGCGCGGCTACGAGCAGTACTTC; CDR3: CASSLSLRGRGYEQYF
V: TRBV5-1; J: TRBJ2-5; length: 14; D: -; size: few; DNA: TGCGCCAGCAGGCGGGGTCCTATCCAAGAGACCCAGTACTTC; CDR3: CASRRGPIQETQYF
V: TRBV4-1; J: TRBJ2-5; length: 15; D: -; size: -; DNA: TGCGCCAGCAGCCGATCGGGGCCAGGTGGGGAGACCCAGTACTTC; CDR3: CASSRSGPGGETQYF
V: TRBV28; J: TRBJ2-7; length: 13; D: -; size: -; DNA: TGTGCCAGCAGGGGCCAAGGGGTCTACGAGCAGTACTTC; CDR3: CASRGQGVYEQYF
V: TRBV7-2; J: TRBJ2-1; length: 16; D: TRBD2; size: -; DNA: TGTGCCAGCAGCTTAAGATCCAGCGGGGGGGGAAATGAGCAGTTCTTC; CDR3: CASSLRSSGGGNEQFF
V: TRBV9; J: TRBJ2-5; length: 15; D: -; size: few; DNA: TGTGCCAGCAGCGGAAGCCAGGGCCCCCGAGAGACCCAGTACTTC; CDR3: CASSGSQGPRETQYF
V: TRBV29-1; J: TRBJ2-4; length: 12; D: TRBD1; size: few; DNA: TGCAGCGCTGGACAGGACCCAAACATTCAGTACTTC; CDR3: CSAGQDPNIQYF
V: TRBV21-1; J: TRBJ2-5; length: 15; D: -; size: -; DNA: TGTGCCAGCAGCCGCCAAACAGTTCAGCAAGAGACCCAGTACTTC; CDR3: CASSRQTVQQETQYF
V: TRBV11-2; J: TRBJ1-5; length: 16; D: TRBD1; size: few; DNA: TGTGCCAGCAGCCGAAGGGGGCAGAAGGGCAATCAGCCCCAGCATTTT; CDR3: CASSRRGQKGNQPQHF
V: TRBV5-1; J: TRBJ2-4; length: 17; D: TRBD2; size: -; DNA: TGCGCCAGCAGCTTACAAGGGACTAGCGGGGGGGCATACATTCAGTACTTC; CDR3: CASSLQGTSGGAYIQYF
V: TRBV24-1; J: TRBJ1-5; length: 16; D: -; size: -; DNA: TGTGCCACCAGTGACCAAATGTCAGGGGAGAATCAGCCCCAGCATTTT; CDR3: CATSDQMSGENQPQHF
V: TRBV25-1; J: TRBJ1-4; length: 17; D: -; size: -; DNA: TGTGCCAGCAGTGAAGTGGGGGGGGGCAGGAAGAATGAAAAACTGTTTTTT; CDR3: CASSEVGGGRKNEKLFF
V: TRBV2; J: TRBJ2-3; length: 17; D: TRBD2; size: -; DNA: TGTGCCAGCAGTGATCAGCGGGGGGGTTCCGGCACAGATACGCAGTATTTT; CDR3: CASSDQRGGSGTDTQYF